A selection of T cell receptor beta chains follows, all from one sample in a study of T-cell reconstitution after alpha-beta-depleted transplantation in children. TCRdb redid the calling of the PCR reads with MiXCR, one entry per CDR3 protein. The repertoire has 60,000 to 100,000 distinct CDR3 sequences, 15% to 20% of them found once; the top ten carry 51%. The source material was PBMCs, mostly from graft donor cells, sampled 360 days after TCRalphabeta/CD19-depleted stem cell transplant. The receptors come from a male patient aged 2 to 9 who had a stem cell transplant for acute lymphoblastic leukemia, so the T cells may come from the graft donor. CDR3s include the opening cysteine and the closing phenylalanine or tryptophan. The D gene is left open where the match is weak. Rows give clone size only sometimes, using once, few, many, or a class for an expanded clone.

V	J	D	size	DNA	CDR3
TRBV7-9	TRBJ2-3	NA	many	TGTGCCAGCATCTACGACCGGGACCCTAGCACAGATACGCAGTATTTT	CASIYDRDPSTDTQYF
TRBV3-1	TRBJ2-3	NA	many	TGTGCCAGCAGCCAAGATAGGGTGACCGGAGATACGCAGTATTTT	CASSQDRVTGDTQYF
TRBV15	TRBJ2-7	NA	many	TGTGCCACCAGCAGAGGGAGCTCCTACGAGCAGTACTTC	CATSRGSSYEQYF
TRBV6-4	TRBJ2-1	NA	NA	TGTGCCAGCAGTGACCCGACGGATTACAATGAGCAGTTCTTC	CASSDPTDYNEQFF
TRBV10-2	TRBJ2-3	TRBD2	NA	TGCGCCAGCAGTCTTCTAGCGGGAGGAGCCCCCCAACGGGATACGCAGTATTTT	CASSLLAGGAPQRDTQYF
TRBV12-3/TRBV12-4	TRBJ2-7	NA	many	TGTGCCAGCAGGGACAGACCATCCTACGAGCAGTACTTC	CASRDRPSYEQYF
TRBV10-1	TRBJ2-1	NA	NA	TGCGCCAGCCTGAAAATCAGGACAGAACGGTTCTTC	CASLKIRTERFF
TRBV7-8	TRBJ2-1	TRBD2	NA	TGTGCCAGCAGCGAACGTCCGGGACTAGTCGTTAATGAGCAGTTCTTC	CASSERPGLVVNEQFF
TRBV12-3/TRBV12-4	TRBJ2-1	NA	few	TGTGCCAGCACTACCTCCCGCTACCTAGGGTCCAATGAGCAGTTCTTC	CASTTSRYLGSNEQFF
TRBV2	TRBJ2-1	TRBD2	NA	TGTGCCAGCTTACTAGCGGGATCCCCCAATGAGCAGTTCTTC	CASLLAGSPNEQFF
TRBV6-4	TRBJ2-1	TRBD2	few	TGTGCCAGCAGTGACTCGGGACTAGCGGGAGGTTACTACAATGAGCAGTTCTTC	CASSDSGLAGGYYNEQFF
TRBV11-2	TRBJ1-4	TRBD1	NA	TGTGCCAGCAGCGTAGGGGGCGTTAATGAAAAACTGTTTTTT	CASSVGGVNEKLFF
TRBV5-1	TRBJ1-1	NA	few	TGCGCCAGCAGCTTGCGACAGGCGAACACTGAAGCTTTCTTT	CASSLRQANTEAFF
TRBV6-1	TRBJ2-3	NA	NA	TGTGCCACCACGAGGCGAGGAGGGGTCACAGATACGCAGTATTTT	CATTRRGGVTDTQYF
TRBV3-1	TRBJ2-7	NA	many	TGTGCCAGCAGCCCCCTGGGCGAAACACACTACGAGCAGTACTTC	CASSPLGETHYEQYF
TRBV6-5	TRBJ2-3	TRBD2	few	TGTGCCAGCAGTTACCGAGCTAGCGGGAGGGCCGGGGCAGATACGCAGTATTTT	CASSYRASGRAGADTQYF
TRBV11-1	TRBJ2-3	NA	NA	TGTGCCAGCAGCTTAGAGGTGGGAGAATACAGAACTAGCACAGATACGCAGTATTTT	CASSLEVGEYRTSTDTQYF
TRBV6-5	TRBJ2-3	TRBD2	NA	TGTGCCAGCAGTTACCCTACTAGCGGGAGTAAAACAGATACGCAGTATTTT	CASSYPTSGSKTDTQYF
TRBV27	TRBJ2-1	NA	NA	TGTGCCAGCAGTTTATCAATATACAATGAGCAGTTCTTC	CASSLSIYNEQFF
TRBV20-1	TRBJ2-1	TRBD2	many	TGCAGTGCTAGAAGTGGACTAGCGGGAAGTGAGCAGTTCTTC	CSARSGLAGSEQFF
TRBV12-3/TRBV12-4	TRBJ1-3	NA	many	TGTGCCAGCAGTTACAGGGAAAGCGGAAACACCATATATTTT	CASSYRESGNTIYF
TRBV7-9	TRBJ2-2	NA	NA	TGTGCCAGCAGCCCCGGCGGGTTGAACACCGGGGAGCTGTTTTTT	CASSPGGLNTGELFF
TRBV28	TRBJ2-7	TRBD1	NA	TGTGCCAGCAGCCTGACAGGGGGCTTTTACGAGCAGTACTTC	CASSLTGGFYEQYF
TRBV5-1	TRBJ2-1	NA	NA	TGCGCCAGCAGCCAGGACAGCGTCTCCTACAATGAGCAGTTCTTC	CASSQDSVSYNEQFF
TRBV12-3/TRBV12-4	TRBJ1-2	TRBD1	many	TGTGCCAGTACGACAGGGGGCGGAAAGGCCTATGGCTACACCTTC	CASTTGGGKAYGYTF
TRBV12-3/TRBV12-4	TRBJ2-4	TRBD2	NA	TGTGCCAGCTCGTTGGGACTAGCGGGAGCCCGCCACGGCAAAAACATTCAGTACTTC	CASSLGLAGARHGKNIQYF
TRBV5-1	TRBJ2-4	NA	NA	TGCGCCAGCAGCCCGAATGGAGAACAGGGACAAAACATTCAGTACTTC	CASSPNGEQGQNIQYF
TRBV5-1	TRBJ2-5	NA	NA	TGCGCCAGCAGCTCTATTAAGGTCGGAAGAGGAGAGACCCAGTACTTC	CASSSIKVGRGETQYF
TRBV27	TRBJ1-1	TRBD1	few	TGTGCCAGCAGTTCGGCAGGGGGAAGGGAAGCTTTCTTT	CASSSAGGREAFF
TRBV10-3	TRBJ2-7	TRBD2	few	TGTGCCATCAGTGAGCCTTCAAGGAGCGGGAGGGCCGCCGAGCAGTACTTC	CAISEPSRSGRAAEQYF
TRBV5-5	TRBJ2-3	NA	few	TGTGCCAGCAGCTTAGCCCATCTCAGCACAGATACGCAGTATTTT	CASSLAHLSTDTQYF
TRBV7-6	TRBJ2-2	TRBD2	NA	TGTGCCAGCAGCACCTCTGGGGGGGCCGGGGAGCTGTTTTTT	CASSTSGGAGELFF
TRBV4-1	TRBJ2-1	NA	NA	TGCGCCAGCAGCCGCCCGGACTGGTACTATGAGCAGTTCTTC	CASSRPDWYYEQFF
TRBV6-1	TRBJ2-3	TRBD2	few	TGTGCCAGCAGTCCAATAGCGGGAGGGCCCTTTCAAACGCAGTATTTT	CASSPIAGGPFQTQYF
TRBV2	TRBJ2-7	TRBD1	NA	TGTGCCAGCAGACCCGGGACAGTCAACTCCTACGAGCAGTACTTC	CASRPGTVNSYEQYF
TRBV6-6	TRBJ2-2	NA	NA	TGTGCCAGCACCGGCCAAAACACCGGGGAGCTGTTTTTT	CASTGQNTGELFF
TRBV18	TRBJ2-7	TRBD2	many	TGTGCCAGCTCACCACCACTAGCGGGAGGGCCCTACGAGCAGTACTTC	CASSPPLAGGPYEQYF